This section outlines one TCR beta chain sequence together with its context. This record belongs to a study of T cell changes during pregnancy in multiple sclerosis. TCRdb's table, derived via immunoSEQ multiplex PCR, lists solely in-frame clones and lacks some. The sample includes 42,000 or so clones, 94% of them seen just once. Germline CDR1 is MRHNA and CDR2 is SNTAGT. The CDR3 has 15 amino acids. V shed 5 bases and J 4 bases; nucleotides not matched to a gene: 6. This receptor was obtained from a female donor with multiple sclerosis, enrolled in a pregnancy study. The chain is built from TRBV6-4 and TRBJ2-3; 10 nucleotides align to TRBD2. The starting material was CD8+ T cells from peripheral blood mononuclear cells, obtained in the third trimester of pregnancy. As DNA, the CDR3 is TGTGCCAGCAGTATAGCGGGAGGAGGTTCAGATACGCAGTATTTT. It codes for CASSIAGGGSDTQYF.